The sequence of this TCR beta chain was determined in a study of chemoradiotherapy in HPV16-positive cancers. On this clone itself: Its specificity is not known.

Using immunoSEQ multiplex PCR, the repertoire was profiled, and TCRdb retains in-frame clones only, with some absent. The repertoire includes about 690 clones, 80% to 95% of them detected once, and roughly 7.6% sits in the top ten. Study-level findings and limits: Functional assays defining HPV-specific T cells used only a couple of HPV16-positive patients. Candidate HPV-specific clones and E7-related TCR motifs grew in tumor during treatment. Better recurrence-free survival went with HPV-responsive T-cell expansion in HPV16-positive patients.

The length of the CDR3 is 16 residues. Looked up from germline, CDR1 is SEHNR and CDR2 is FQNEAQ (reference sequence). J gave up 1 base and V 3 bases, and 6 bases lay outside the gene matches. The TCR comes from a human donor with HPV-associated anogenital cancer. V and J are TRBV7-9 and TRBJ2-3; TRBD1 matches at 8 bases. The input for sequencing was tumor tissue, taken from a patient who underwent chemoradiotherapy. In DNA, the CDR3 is TGTGCCAGCAGCTTCCCGACAGGGGCCGGCACAGATACGCAGTATTTT. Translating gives CASSFPTGAGTDTQYF.